What follows is one T cell receptor (beta chain) and its context. The sample originates from a study of blood T cell repertoires in COVID-19. Study-wide context: T cells, B-cell-depleted T cells, or PBMCs supplied cDNA or gDNA.

Cohort allocation depended upon clinical history that participants reported. Recovered status applied to Cohort 3 donors who had two consecutive negative PCRs. It also applied to those with clearance or with symptom resolution. In the source study's methods: The authors estimated nucleated cell counts from reference gene primer amplification. Profiled with immunoSEQ multiplex PCR; TCRdb holds only in-frame clones, not every one. V, J and clone size are taken as reported in that table, and D and trimming were inferred from the DNA itself. The sample shows under 200,000 clones, over 75% of them seen only once. V shed 6 bases and J shed 1 base, with 10 bases lying between them. Germline V gene sequence: CDR1 SNHLY, CDR2 FYNNEI. The CDR3 length is 14 residues.

The chain recombines TRBV2 with TRBJ1-5; perhaps TRBD1 as D (5 bases). The sequenced material came from PBMCs or T cells enriched from blood (not recorded which). The clonotype was recovered from a woman in her forties or fifties who had recovered from COVID-19. The CDR3 loop is CASRGGVSNQPQHF. The CDR3 coding sequence is TGTGCCAGCAGGGGGGGGGTGAGCAATCAGCCCCAGCATTTT.